These 31 T cell receptor beta chains were all obtained from the same sample, sequenced in a study of blood T cell repertoires in COVID-19. The assay was immunoSEQ multiplex PCR, and TCRdb's table has in-frame clones only and misses some. The sample yields some 330,000 clones, 88% seen once. The specimen sequenced was peripheral blood. The receptor set was obtained from a woman aged 45 to 65 with active or convalescent COVID-19.

This clone was observed once. The chain recombines TRBV30 with TRBJ2-5; D unresolved. Germline V gives CDR1 GTSNPN, CDR2 SVGIG (reference sequence). Deletions cut 1 base from V and 7 bases from J, with 13 bases between. The CDR3 has 13 residues. CDR3 loop: CAWSEVIAATQYF. In DNA, the CDR3 is TGTGCCTGGAGTGAAGTAATCGCGGCGACCCAGTACTTC. Filled out from reference TRBV30 and TRBJ2-5, the complete variable domain reads SQTIHQWPATLVQPVGSPLSLECTVEGTSNPNLYWYRQAAGRGLQLLFYSVGIGQISSEVPQNLSASRPQDRQFILSSKKLLLSDSGFYLCAWSEVIAATQYFGPGTRLLVL.

The chain uses TRBV5-1 and TRBJ1-1; D perhaps matches TRBD1 (5 bases). This CDR3 has 14 residues. Trimming pared 0 bases from V and 8 bases from J, leaving 14 bases between. Germline CDR1 and CDR2: SGHRS and YFSETQ. The CDR3, as DNA: TGCGCCAGCAGCTTGGGAGACAGTACCCTAGAAGCTTTCTTT. Encoded protein: CASSLGDSTLEAFF.

V and J are TRBV7-8 and TRBJ2-5, with 10 bases lining up with TRBD2. V shed 1 base, J shed 0 bases, and the junction held 2 bases outside the gene matches. Looked up from germline, CDR1 is SGHVS and CDR2 is FQNEAQ. The CDR3 is made up of 16 amino acids. CDR3 protein: CASSLGLAGHQETQYF. CDR3 DNA: TGTGCCAGCAGCTTAGGACTAGCGGGCCACCAAGAGACCCAGTACTTC.

The chain employs TRBV11-2 and TRBJ2-5; 11 bases agree with TRBD1. The germline V gene encodes CDR1 SGHAT and CDR2 FQNNGV. The CDR3 has 15 residues. The J segment lost 4 bases and the V segment lost 1 base, leaving 2 bases of the junction unmatched. CDR3 protein: CASSLGTGGLETQYF. CDR3 in DNA: TGTGCCAGCAGCTTAGGGACAGGGGGCCTAGAGACCCAGTACTTC. The full variable domain, with the rest looked up from reference TRBV11-2 and TRBJ2-5, is EAGVAQSPRYKIIEKRQSVAFWCNPISGHATLYWYQQILGQGPKLLIQFQNNGVVDDSQLPKDRFSAERLKGVDSTLKIQPAKLEDSAVYLCASSLGTGGLETQYFGPGTRLLVL.

The chain is built from TRBV28 and TRBJ2-7; 8 nucleotides agree with TRBD2. Germline V gene sequence: CDR1 MDHEN, CDR2 SYDVKM. The CDR3 loop spans 18 amino acids. Trimming at V came to 4 bases and at J to 3 bases, leaving 17 bases not matched to a gene. The CDR3 here is CASSSLTVLAGSRYEQYF. CDR3 DNA: TGTGCCAGCAGTTCCCTAACGGTGTTAGCGGGAAGTCGCTACGAGCAGTACTTC.

The chain combines TRBV4-2 with TRBJ2-3; the D gene is possibly TRBD1 (5 bases). Germline V gene sequence: CDR1 LGHNA, CDR2 YNFKEQ. CDR3 length: 17 amino acids. The ends were cut back, 3 bases at V and 1 base at J, with 17 bases in the middle. DNA for the CDR3: TGTGCCAGCAGCCACCAGTGGGGCGTGAGCGGCACAGATACGCAGTATTTT. This translates into CASSHQWGVSGTDTQYF.

The rearrangement uses TRBV18 and TRBJ2-7; 12 bases fit TRBD1. Germline V gene lookup returns CDR1 KGHSH and CDR2 LQKENI. The junction had 8 bases not matched to a gene; V was cut back by 4 bases and J by 7 bases. The CDR3 sequence is 15 residues long. The CDR3 sequence: CASSLPGQGAKEQYF. CDR3 in DNA: TGTGCCAGCTCACTACCGGGACAGGGGGCTAAGGAGCAGTACTTC.

The chain employs TRBV7-3 and TRBJ2-1, with D possibly being TRBD2 (7 bases). V was trimmed by 0 bases and J by 6 bases, leaving 9 bases between them. This CDR3 is 14 amino acids long. CDR1 and CDR2 from the germline V gene are SGHTA and FQGTGA. The chain's CDR3 is CASSLTGGPNEQFF. The CDR3 DNA is TGTGCCAGCAGCTTAACGGGGGGGCCCAATGAGCAGTTCTTC.

J is TRBJ1-1 and V is TRBV5-1; D ambiguous. Germline V gene sequence: CDR1 SGHRS, CDR2 YFSETQ. The V and J ends lost 4 bases and 5 bases respectively, with 15 bases between them. This CDR3 comprises 14 residues. CDR3 bases: TGCGCCAGCAGCACAACCGGGAGTGGGACTGAAGCTTTCTTT. Its translation is CASSTTGSGTEAFF. The entire variable domain, with the rest obtained from reference TRBV5-1 and TRBJ1-1, is as follows: KAGVTQTPRYLIKTRGQQVTLSCSPISGHRSVSWYQQTPGQGLQFLFEYFSETQRNKGNFPGRFSGRQFSNSRSEMNVSTLELGDSALYLCASSTTGSGTEAFFGQGTRLTVV.

CDR3 loop: CASSPRQSYEQYF. CDR3 nucleotide sequence: TGTGCCAGTAGTCCCCGACAGAGCTACGAGCAGTACTTC. The chain is built from TRBV19 and TRBJ2-7; D possibly corresponds to TRBD1 (5 bases). Looked up from germline, CDR1 is LNHDA and CDR2 is SQIVND (reference sequence). The CDR3 covers 13 residues. With 5 bases removed from V and 3 bases from J, the gap between germline ends came to 11 bases.

The chain uses TRBV4-3 and TRBJ2-2, with D uncertain. Trimming shortened V by 0 bases and J by 4 bases, and 9 bases separated the two germline ends. Germline V gene data show CDR1 as LGHNA and CDR2 as YSLEER. This CDR3 is 15 amino acids long. The CDR3 sequence: CASSQDSGPTGELFF. The CDR3 bases are TGCGCCAGCAGCCAAGATTCAGGTCCCACCGGGGAGCTGTTTTTT.

The genes are TRBV14 and TRBJ1-2, with D hard to call. Germline assignment: CDR1 SGHDN and CDR2 FVKESK. Trimming stripped 4 bases from V and 0 bases from J, with 6 bases between. The CDR3 covers 13 residues. The CDR3 nucleotides are TGTGCCAGCAGCCCGACAACTAACTATGGCTACACCTTC. Translation: CASSPTTNYGYTF.

The V and J genes are TRBV7-9 and TRBJ2-7; a possible D gene is TRBD2 (7 bases). The V gene's germline CDR1 is SEHNR and CDR2 FQNEAQ (reference sequence). This CDR3 is built from 13 residues. Trimming took off 2 bases at V and 5 bases at J, with 10 bases between the two ends. CDR3 residues: CASSLRGGHEQYF. Here the CDR3 DNA reads TGTGCCAGCAGCTTAAGGGGGGGCCACGAGCAGTACTTC. The full variable domain, in which reference TRBV7-9 and TRBJ2-7 provide the parts outside the CDR3, is DTGVSQNPRHKITKRGQNVTFRCDPISEHNRLYWYRQTLGQGPEFLTYFQNEAQLEKSRLLSDRFSAERPKGSFSTLEIQRTEQGDSAMYLCASSLRGGHEQYFGPGTRLTVT.

The chain combines TRBV5-1 with TRBJ1-1, with TRBD1 matching over 7 bases. The CDR3 runs 15 residues. Per germline, CDR1 SGHRS and CDR2 YFSETQ. Unmatched junction bases numbered 6, after V lost 4 bases and J lost 0 bases. The CDR3 reads CASSLGGQLNTEAFF. Written as DNA, the CDR3 is TGCGCCAGCAGCCTGGGGGGACAGTTGAACACTGAAGCTTTCTTT. The whole variable domain, filled in from reference TRBV5-1 and TRBJ1-1, reads KAGVTQTPRYLIKTRGQQVTLSCSPISGHRSVSWYQQTPGQGLQFLFEYFSETQRNKGNFPGRFSGRQFSNSRSEMNVSTLELGDSALYLCASSLGGQLNTEAFFGQGTRLTVV.

The chain combines TRBV4-3 with TRBJ2-7; a weak D match, TRBD1 (6 bases). In germline, CDR1 is LGHNA, CDR2 YSLEER. The CDR3 consists of 14 residues. Trimming took off 3 bases at V and 3 bases at J, with 12 bases between the two ends. Here the CDR3 reads CASSQGTGIYEQYF. The CDR3 nucleotides read TGCGCCAGCAGCCAGGGAACAGGGATCTACGAGCAGTACTTC.

The rearrangement links TRBV28 to TRBJ1-2; the D is unclear. The CDR3 length is 12 residues. Germline values: CDR1 MDHEN, CDR2 SYDVKM. V was trimmed by 7 bases and J by 2 bases, leaving 8 bases between them. CDR3 in amino acids: CASNIRNYGYTF. The CDR3 DNA reads TGTGCCAGCAATATACGGAACTATGGCTACACCTTC.

This sequence joins TRBV4-3 and TRBJ1-1, with unresolved D. Trimming left V 6 bases short and J 3 bases short, with 14 bases between. The CDR3 covers 14 residues. Germline V gives CDR1 LGHNA, CDR2 YSLEER. The CDR3 DNA sequence: TGCGCCAGCAGTCGAAGGCCCGGAGACACTGAAGCTTTCTTT. Its translation: CASSRRPGDTEAFF.

The V call is TRBV27, the J call TRBJ2-2; 11 bases map to TRBD2. The germline V gene has CDR1 MNHEY and CDR2 SMNVEV (reference sequence). The CDR3 consists of 17 residues. After removal of 2 bases from V and 4 bases from J, the junction contained 6 bases not matched to a gene. The DNA for the CDR3 is TGTGCCAGCAGTTTAGGGCTAGCGGGAGGAAGCACCGGGGAGCTGTTTTTT. As protein: CASSLGLAGGSTGELFF.

The rearrangement joins TRBV15 to TRBJ2-5, with a weak D call TRBD2 (6 bases). The CDR3 sequence is 14 residues long. Germline V lookup: CDR1 LNHNV, CDR2 YYDKDF (reference sequence). V was trimmed by 1 base and J by 9 bases, leaving 15 bases between them. CDR3 residues: CATSRADGRKAQYF. CDR3 DNA: TGTGCCACCAGCAGAGCTGATGGGAGGAAGGCCCAGTACTTC.

V and J are TRBV9 and TRBJ2-3; 14 bases are shared with TRBD2. Looked up from germline, CDR1 is SGDLS and CDR2 is YYNGEE. The junction had 10 bases not matched to a gene; V was cut back by 0 bases and J by 7 bases. The CDR3 runs to 18 residues. The CDR3 coding sequence is TGTGCCAGCAGCGTAGCCGGGACTAGCGGGGGTGAGTGGAATACGCAGTATTTT. This translates into CASSVAGTSGGEWNTQYF.

The chain combines TRBV6-5 with TRBJ1-6; D possibly corresponds to TRBD1 (6 bases). V dropped 7 bases and J dropped 7 bases, with 14 bases sitting between them. Looked up from germline, CDR1 is MNHEY and CDR2 is SVGAGI. The CDR3 consists of 14 residues. The CDR3 is CASMTTGPNSPLHF. The DNA of the CDR3 is TGTGCCAGCATGACGACAGGTCCAAATTCACCCCTCCACTTT.

V usage is TRBV9 and J usage is TRBJ1-1; the D gene is possibly TRBD1 (6 bases). Trimming took 3 bases from V and 2 from J, leaving 14 bases between them. The CDR3 has 15 residues. The germline V gene encodes CDR1 SGDLS and CDR2 YYNGEE. This CDR3 is CASSATGQSNTEAFF. CDR3 in DNA: TGTGCCAGCAGCGCGACTGGACAGTCTAACACTGAAGCTTTCTTT.

In the case of this clone: This specimen includes other DNA sequences encoding the same CDR3. In nucleotides, the CDR3 is TGTGCCAGCAGTTCCGGGACAGGCGGCAATCAGCCCCAGCATTTT. As protein: CASSSGTGGNQPQHF. The genes are TRBV27 and TRBJ1-5, with 8 bases fitting TRBD1. This CDR3 has 15 residues. CDR1 is MNHEY and CDR2 is SMNVEV in the germline V gene (reference sequence). The V segment lost 4 bases and the J segment 2 bases; nucleotides outside the gene matches: 4.

The chain recombines TRBV5-1 with TRBJ2-7; TRBD1 matches at 11 bases. The length of the CDR3 is 16 residues. In germline, CDR1 is SGHRS, CDR2 YFSETQ. With 4 bases clipped from V and 6 bases from J, the junction kept 12 bases outside the gene matches. This chain's CDR3 is CASSARTGGASGEQYF. CDR3 nucleotides: TGCGCCAGCAGCGCACGGACAGGGGGCGCTTCGGGCGAGCAGTACTTC.

The rearrangement joins TRBV5-8 to TRBJ1-2; TRBD1 is a possible D gene (6 bases). Germline values: CDR1 SGHTS, CDR2 YDEGEE. V lost 2 bases to trimming and J lost 6 bases, with 17 bases between them. This CDR3 is built from 15 residues. This CDR3 is CASSLGQSIHNGYTF. The CDR3 DNA reads TGTGCCAGCAGCTTAGGACAGTCCATTCATAATGGCTACACCTTC. The full variable domain, with the rest looked up from reference TRBV5-8 and TRBJ1-2, is EAGVTQSPTHLIKTRGQQATLRCSPISGHTSVYWYQQALGLGLQFLLWYDEGEERNRGNFPPRFSGRQFPNYSSELNVNALELEDSALYLCASSLGQSIHNGYTFGSGTRLTVV.

This chain connects TRBV29-1 to TRBJ1-1; a weak D match, TRBD1 (5 bases). The CDR3 is 13 amino acids. V was shortened by 7 bases and J by 2 bases, with 14 bases between the two germline ends. Germline V gene lookup returns CDR1 SQVTM and CDR2 ANQGSEA. In DNA form, the CDR3 reads TGCAGCGCCGGACAAATACAAAACACTGAAGCTTTCTTT. As protein: CSAGQIQNTEAFF.

In its sample, this clone was seen a few times. The V gene is TRBV13, the J gene TRBJ1-2, with a possible D match to TRBD1 (6 bases). CDR1 PRHDT and CDR2 FYEKMQ come from the germline V gene (reference sequence). V was pared by 0 bases and J by 3 bases, with 14 bases between. CDR3 length equals 16 residues. The CDR3 nucleotides are TGTGCCAGCAGCTTAGGCTCAGGGGTAGGGGACTATGGCTACACCTTC. Translated: CASSLGSGVGDYGYTF.

V usage is TRBV28 and J usage is TRBJ2-7, with D tentatively TRBD1 (5 bases). This CDR3 comprises 15 residues. Germline V gene data show CDR1 as MDHEN and CDR2 as SYDVKM. Trimming shortened V by 5 bases and J by 5 bases, and 19 bases separated the two germline ends. CDR3 sequence reads: CASSPTDLRGHEQYF. In DNA, the CDR3 is TGTGCCAGCAGTCCCACCGACCTAAGGGGCCACGAGCAGTACTTC.

The chain employs TRBV13 and TRBJ2-7; TRBD2 agrees at 13 bases. The CDR3 totals 18 residues. Germline trimming cut 0 bases from V and 2 bases from J; bases unmatched to any gene: 7. Germline lookup yields CDR1 PRHDT and CDR2 FYEKMQ (reference sequence). CDR3 sequence (DNA): TGTGCCAGCAGCTTAGGCTCCGTCGGACTAGCGGGAGCCTACGAGCAGTACTTC. Residues: CASSLGSVGLAGAYEQYF. Supplemented by reference TRBV13 and TRBJ2-7, the full variable domain reads AAGVIQSPRHLIKEKRETATLKCYPIPRHDTVYWYQQGPGQDPQFLISFYEKMQSDKGSIPDRFSAQQFSDYHSELNMSSLELGDSALYFCASSLGSVGLAGAYEQYFGPGTRLTVT.

The rearrangement links TRBV11-2 to TRBJ1-1; the D is unclear. Trimming pared 1 base from V and 1 base from J, leaving 10 bases between. The CDR3 totals 15 residues. Germline loops: CDR1 SGHAT, CDR2 FQNNGV. CDR3 protein: CASSLGLKPNTEAFF. The CDR3 bases are TGTGCCAGCAGCTTAGGCCTAAAGCCGAACACTGAAGCTTTCTTT.

The chain links TRBV7-2 to TRBJ2-1, with TRBD2 identical over 8 bases. Germline loops: CDR1 SGHTA, CDR2 FQGNSA. The J segment lost 3 bases and the V segment lost 5 bases, leaving 9 bases of the junction unmatched. This CDR3 is built from 16 residues. The CDR3 DNA sequence: TGTGCCAGCAGCCTACAACCGGGACTAGGCTACAATGAGCAGTTCTTC. Translated: CASSLQPGLGYNEQFF.